These 2 T cell receptor beta chains share one sample of origin, sequenced in a study of shared clonotypes between healthy human individuals. Only in-frame clones appear in the TCRdb table, and some are missing; sequencing was by immunoSEQ multiplex PCR. Among 950,000 to 1,100,000 clones listed, approximately 78% were seen once. Sample: memory CD4+ T cells from PBMCs. Subset reported: CD45RA-negative fraction. The receptors derive from a man younger than 35 in good health. Some clones in this sample may be carry-over from other donors' samples.

This clone was found a few times. The chain couples TRBV7-3 to TRBJ1-1; D is possibly TRBD1 (5 bases). This CDR3 comprises 15 residues. V shed 5 bases and J shed 0 bases, with 13 bases lying between them. In germline, CDR1 is SGHTA, CDR2 FQGTGA. Written as DNA, the CDR3 is TGTGCCAGCAGCCCGGACACGTTTTTGAACACTGAAGCTTTCTTT. Its translation is CASSPDTFLNTEAFF.

The J gene is TRBJ1-2, the V gene TRBV30; D remains unclear. The ends were cut back, 0 bases at V and 0 bases at J, with 14 bases in the middle. From germline, CDR1 is GTSNPN and CDR2 SVGIG (reference sequence). The CDR3 is 16 residues long. As DNA, the CDR3 is TGTGCCTGGAGTGTAGGGTTCCGGTTAGCTAACTATGGCTACACCTTC. Amino acid sequence: CAWSVGFRLANYGYTF. Complete variable domain (other parts from reference TRBV30 and TRBJ1-2): SQTIHQWPATLVQPVGSPLSLECTVEGTSNPNLYWYRQAAGRGLQLLFYSVGIGQISSEVPQNLSASRPQDRQFILSSKKLLLSDSGFYLCAWSVGFRLANYGYTFGSGTRLTVV.